The clone carrying this TCR beta chain was counted ten times or more. Its antigen is currently unknown. RNA transcripts were the template for amplifying TCR beta CDR3 regions. Using the HTBI primer set, a first-round RT-PCR was run on the TCR CDR3. TCRdb reanalysed the multiplex PCR reads using MiXCR and keeps one entry per CDR3 protein. Of about 640,000 distinct CDR3 sequences in the sample, around 20% were seen once. This sample was taken from a study of T cells in Graves' hyperthyroidism and ophthalmopathy. Across the whole study: Specimen type is peripheral blood, collected at initial diagnosis prior to any treatment.

Exclusion of patients followed from uncontrolled infection, other autoimmune disease, pregnancy or lactation. Each diagnosis drew on symptoms, thyroxine, TRAb, thyroid ultrasound and orbital computed tomography findings. The V gene end was trimmed by 5 bases and the J gene end by 10 bases; junction bases not matched to a gene: 7. The CDR3 consists of 13 residues. The germline CDR1 and CDR2 sequences are SNHLY and FYNNEI. Overall study findings and caveats: Ophthalmopathy got predicted by the model a median approximately six months before its onset.

The receptor was isolated from a man younger than 45 with Graves' ophthalmopathy. The chain links TRBV2 to TRBJ1-1, with 10 bases fitting TRBD1. The specimen was blood. The CDR3 sequence: CASSLRQGAGAFF. The CDR3 coding sequence is TGTGCCAGCAGTCTTAGACAGGGGGCAGGAGCTTTCTTT. Full variable domain (rest looked up from reference TRBV2 and TRBJ1-1): EPEVTQTPSHQVTQMGQEVILRCVPISNHLYFYWYRQILGQKVEFLVSFYNNEISEKSEIFDDQFSVERPDGSNFTLKIRSTKLEDSAMYFCASSLRQGAGAFFGQGTRLTVV.